The sequence of this T cell receptor (beta chain) was determined in a study of blood T cell repertoires in COVID-19. CDR3 size: 15 residues. Germline CDR1 and CDR2: MNHEY and SVGAGI. Trimming pared 6 bases from V and 5 bases from J, leaving 17 bases between. How the authors handled the data: By means of reference gene primer amplification, nucleated cell counts were estimated. Repertoires were generated with immunoSEQ multiplex PCR, while TCRdb's copy carries only in-frame clones and drops some. V, J and clone size are those of that table, while D and trimming were read from the DNA. The table includes 200,000 to 250,000 clones, approximately 80% detected once.

Sequencing input: PBMCs or T cells enriched from blood (not recorded which). The J gene is TRBJ1-5, the V gene TRBV6-5; D perhaps matches TRBD1 (5 bases). This sequence was found in a woman aged 55-69 years who had recovered from COVID-19. The CDR3 loop reads CASRYMGQRDQPQHF. Written as DNA, the CDR3 is TGTGCCAGCAGATACATGGGGCAGCGAGATCAGCCCCAGCATTTT.